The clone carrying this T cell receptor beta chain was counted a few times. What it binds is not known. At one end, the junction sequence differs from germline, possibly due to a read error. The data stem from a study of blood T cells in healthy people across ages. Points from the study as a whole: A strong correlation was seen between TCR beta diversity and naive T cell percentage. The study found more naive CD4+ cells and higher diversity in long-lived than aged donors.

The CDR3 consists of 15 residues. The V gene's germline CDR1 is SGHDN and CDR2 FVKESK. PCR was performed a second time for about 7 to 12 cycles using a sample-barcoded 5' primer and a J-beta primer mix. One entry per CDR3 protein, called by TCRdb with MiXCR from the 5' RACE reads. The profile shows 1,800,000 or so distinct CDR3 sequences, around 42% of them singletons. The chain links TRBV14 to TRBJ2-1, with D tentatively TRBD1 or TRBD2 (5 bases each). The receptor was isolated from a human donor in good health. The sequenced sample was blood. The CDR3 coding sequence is TGTGCCAGCAGCCAAGATTTGGGGCAGGGAGATGAGCGGTTCTTC. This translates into CASSQDLGQGDERFF.